The 26 T cell receptor beta chains below all came from one sample that was sequenced in a study of blood T cells in healthy people across ages. It was with a sample-barcoded 5' primer and a J-beta primer mix that a second PCR of about 6 to 12 cycles was run. One entry per CDR3 protein, called by TCRdb with MiXCR from the 5' RACE reads. The sample contains some 1,000,000 distinct CDR3 sequences, roughly 24% of which appear only once. The same sample was also studied in work on T cells of mothers and their children.

The sample taken for sequencing was blood. All receptors come from a girl aged 2 to 9 in good health.

This clonotype was detected many times. This chain links TRBV28 with TRBJ2-7; perhaps TRBD1 as D (5 bases). This CDR3 has 15 amino acids. Per the germline V gene, CDR1 is MDHEN and CDR2 is SYDVKM. Trimming took 7 bases from V and 0 from J, leaving 16 bases between them. The CDR3 loop reads CASIPHGAISYEQYF. CDR3 sequence (DNA): TGTGCCAGCATCCCACATGGGGCGATCTCCTACGAGCAGTACTTC.

This clonotype was observed a few times. This sequence joins TRBV21-1 and TRBJ1-2; TRBD1 is the table's D call and was not checked against the DNA. TRBV21-1 is termed a pseudogene. CDR3 length: 17 amino acids. In DNA form, the CDR3 reads TGTGCCAGCATAAAGACCCTTAATCTTTTGACAGCCTATGGCTACACCTTC. Amino acids: CASIKTLNLLTAYGYTF.

In its sample, this clonotype was seen a few times. The chain combines TRBV20-1 with TRBJ2-5; 8 nucleotides align to TRBD1. CDR3 size: 13 residues. The ends lost 6 bases at V and 4 bases at J; junction bases unmatched: 7. Germline V gene data show CDR1 as DFQATT and CDR2 as SNEGSKA (reference sequence). The CDR3 region is CSADRTGRETQYF. The CDR3 DNA sequence: TGCAGTGCGGACAGGACAGGGCGAGAGACCCAGTACTTC.

V usage is TRBV20-1 and J usage is TRBJ2-5, with 8 bases lining up with TRBD2. The better agreement between TRBJ2-1 and the DNA end casts doubt on the J call. The CDR3 is made up of 13 amino acids. Germline CDR1 is DFQATT and CDR2 is SNEGSKA (reference sequence). CDR3 sequence (DNA): TGCAGTGCAGTGCCGGGACTAGGATACGAGCAGTTCTTC. Its translation: CSAVPGLGYEQFF.

The sample holds a few counts of this clonotype. This chain uses TRBV29-1 with TRBJ2-6; D is unresolved. This CDR3 is 16 amino acids long. The germline gives CDR1 SQVTM, CDR2 ANQGSEA. Between the trimmed V and J ends, which lost 6 bases and 0 bases, there was a span of 15 bases. Written as DNA, the CDR3 is TGCAGCGTCGACTCTACGGATCTCTCTGGGGCCAACGTCCTGACTTTC. It encodes CSVDSTDLSGANVLTF.

This clonotype was seen more than once but under ten times. The junction differs from germline at one of its ends, possibly a read error. This chain links TRBV7-7 with TRBJ2-2, with TRBD2 as a possible D gene (6 bases). This CDR3 comprises 17 residues. CDR1 SSHAT and CDR2 FNYEAQ come from the germline V gene (reference sequence). CDR3 sequence: CASSLARAVGGTGELFF. The CDR3 DNA follows: TGTGCTAGCAGCTTAGCGCGGGCCGTTGGAGGGACCGGGGAGCTGTTTTTT.

The chain carries TRBV7-2 and TRBJ2-1; D possibly corresponds to TRBD2 (5 bases). CDR3 length: 15 amino acids. V was clipped by 5 bases and J by 0 bases, with 11 bases between them. Germline CDR1 reads SGHTA; CDR2 reads FQGNSA. CDR3 loop: CASSQAASSYNEQFF. CDR3 nucleotide sequence: TGTGCCAGCAGCCAAGCGGCAAGCTCCTACAATGAGCAGTTCTTC.

This rearrangement joins TRBV7-9 to TRBJ2-5; D tentatively fits TRBD1 or TRBD2 (6 bases each). The J call may be wrong; the DNA end is better matched by TRBJ2-1. Looked up from germline, CDR1 is SEHNR and CDR2 is FQNEAQ (reference sequence). This CDR3 has 12 amino acids. The CDR3 nucleotides read TGTGCCACGGAAGTAGGGGGGAATGAGCAGTTCTTC. Amino acids: CATEVGGNEQFF.

The chain is built from TRBV29-1 and TRBJ1-2, with TRBD1 matching 7 bases. This CDR3 contains 14 residues. V trimming: 0 bases; J trimming: 4 bases; junction bases outside the gene matches: 5. Germline V gene data show CDR1 as SQVTM and CDR2 as ANQGSEA. CDR3 DNA sequence: TGCAGCGTTGAAGATTTCGGGACAGCCTATGGCTACACCTTC. Translation gives CSVEDFGTAYGYTF.

The rearrangement links TRBV6-5 to TRBJ1-4, with a tentative D call TRBD1 (5 bases). Germline values: CDR1 MNHEY, CDR2 SVGAGI. The CDR3 sequence is 14 residues long. Trimming left V 6 bases short and J 7 bases short, with 15 bases between. CDR3: CASSRTGRGEKLFF. CDR3 nucleotide sequence: TGTGCCAGCAGCCGGACGGGGCGAGGTGAAAAACTGTTTTTT.

This CDR3 is CASSSPGQGIYGYTF. For the CDR3, the DNA is TGTGCCAGCAGTTCCCCGGGACAAGGAATCTATGGCTACACCTTC. The chain uses TRBV12-3 or TRBV12-4 and TRBJ1-2, with a tentative D call TRBD1 (6 bases). The V gene lost 4 bases and the J gene lost 4 bases, with 16 bases spanning the gap. This CDR3 spans 15 amino acids.

This clonotype was seen a handful of times. The rearrangement joins TRBV29-1 to TRBJ2-1, with D possibly being TRBD2 (5 bases). There are 12 residues in the CDR3. The germline V gene has CDR1 SQVTM and CDR2 ANQGSEA. V was cut by 8 bases and J by 12 bases, with 20 bases left in between. This chain's CDR3 is CSSTGDDPVQFF. The CDR3 region has the DNA TGCAGCTCGACCGGGGATGACCCGGTGCAGTTCTTC.

The chain couples TRBV6-2 or TRBV6-3 to TRBJ2-5; 9 bases are shared with TRBD2. This CDR3 comprises 14 residues. The germline V gene has CDR1 MNHEY and CDR2 SVGEGT. V lost 5 bases to trimming and J lost 2 bases; unmatched junction nucleotides: 3. The CDR3 loop reads CASSGSGGQETQYF. CDR3 nucleotide sequence: TGTGCCAGCAGTGGGAGCGGGGGGCAAGAGACCCAGTACTTC.

This clonotype was recorded a few times. This chain links TRBV20-1 with TRBJ2-5; D is uncertain. The J call may be incorrect, as the DNA end agrees better with TRBJ2-1. The CDR3 is 12 residues long. Germline V gives CDR1 DFQATT, CDR2 SNEGSKA (reference sequence). The CDR3 loop is CSATLGWNEQFF. CDR3 coding DNA: TGCAGTGCCACATTAGGATGGAATGAGCAGTTCTTC.

The V and J genes are TRBV2 and TRBJ2-1, with 14 bases fitting TRBD2. The DNA end is a closer match to TRBJ2-5, so the J assignment may be wrong. Germline V CDR1 and CDR2: SNHLY, FYNNEI. The CDR3 runs to 19 residues. The CDR3 sequence: CASSTGTSGSLMGWETQYF. The CDR3 region has the DNA TGTGCCAGCAGCACAGGGACTAGCGGGAGTCTGATGGGATGGGAGACCCAGTACTTC.

The chain uses TRBV7-6 and TRBJ1-1; 8 bases are a match to TRBD1. V lost 5 bases and J lost 2; bases outside the gene matches: 13. Germline lookup yields CDR1 SGHVS and CDR2 FNYEAQ. The CDR3 runs to 17 residues. The CDR3 DNA is TGTGCCAGCAGCCCTGGGACAGGTGGGGTTTTTAACACTGAAGCTTTCTTT. Protein product: CASSPGTGGVFNTEAFF.

The genes are TRBV4-3 and TRBJ2-5; 7 nucleotides align to TRBD1. Germline V gene data show CDR1 as LGHNA and CDR2 as YSLEER. Trimming cost V 0 bases and J 5 bases; bases outside gene matches: 9. The CDR3 spans 16 residues. The CDR3 DNA follows: TGCGCCAGCAGCCAAGATAGGGGGCGTATCGTGGAGACCCAGTACTTC. Translating it yields CASSQDRGRIVETQYF.

The chain carries TRBV2 and TRBJ1-4; D is possibly TRBD1 (5 bases). V was pared by 8 bases and J by 8 bases, with 15 bases between. The CDR3 is 13 amino acids. CDR1 and CDR2 from the germline V gene are SNHLY and FYNNEI. The CDR3 loop reads CASGEVRVEKLFF. Written as DNA, the CDR3 is TGTGCCAGCGGAGAGGTCAGGGTGGAAAAACTGTTTTTT.

The chain uses TRBV7-8 and TRBJ1-1; 11 bases match TRBD1. The trim removed 5 bases at V and 5 bases at J, leaving 4 bases unmatched. The CDR3 runs 14 residues. Germline V lookup: CDR1 SGHVS, CDR2 FQNEAQ. The CDR3 bases are TGTGCCAGCAGCATCGGACAGGGGGCGACTGAAGCTTTCTTT. Translated, it gives CASSIGQGATEAFF.

This clonotype occurred a few times. The chain combines TRBV7-9 with TRBJ2-3; tentative D call: TRBD1 (5 bases). The V and J ends lost 1 base and 7 bases respectively, with 27 bases between them. The length of the CDR3 is 19 residues. Per germline, CDR1 SEHNR and CDR2 FQNEAQ (reference sequence). The CDR3 spells CASSLEIPDPPRTSNTQYF. The CDR3 nucleotides read TGTGCCAGCAGCTTAGAAATCCCCGATCCCCCCCGGACATCAAATACGCAGTATTTT.

The V call is TRBV3-1, the J call TRBJ1-4; D remains ambiguous. The CDR3 is 15 residues long. V shed 1 base and J shed 0 bases, with 6 bases lying between them. Germline V CDR1 and CDR2: LGHDT, YNNKEL (reference sequence). The DNA for the CDR3 is TGTGCCAGCAGCCAAGTTCACGCAACTAATGAAAAACTGTTTTTT. Protein: CASSQVHATNEKLFF.

This rearrangement joins TRBV12-3 or TRBV12-4 to TRBJ1-5, with 7 nucleotides matching TRBD1. The CDR3 is 18 residues long. V shed 5 bases, J shed 1 base, and the junction held 14 bases outside the gene matches. Written as DNA, the CDR3 is TGTGCCAGCAGTACTAGTGCCCCGGGACAGACAAGCAATCAGCCCCAGCATTTT. Protein product: CASSTSAPGQTSNQPQHF.

This clonotype was seen a few times. The chain joins TRBV11-2 to TRBJ2-3; D ambiguous. V lost 6 bases to trimming and J lost 5 bases, with 12 bases between them. Germline CDR1 is SGHAT and CDR2 is FQNNGV. There are 13 residues in the CDR3. CDR3 DNA: TGTGCCAGCAGATACACACCCGGAGATACGCAGTATTTT. This sequence encodes CASRYTPGDTQYF.

The rearrangement uses TRBV28 and TRBJ2-7, with a weak D call TRBD2 (5 bases). Germline V gene data show CDR1 as MDHEN and CDR2 as SYDVKM. V was shortened by 6 bases and J by 5 bases, with 14 bases between the two germline ends. The CDR3 runs 13 residues. The chain's CDR3 is CASSPRLGNEQYF. CDR3 nucleotide sequence: TGTGCCAGCAGCCCACGACTCGGGAACGAGCAGTACTTC. The variable domain in full, with the rest retrieved from reference TRBV28 and TRBJ2-7, is DVKVTQSSRYLVKRTGEKVFLECVQDMDHENMFWYRQDPGLGLRLIYFSYDVKMKEKGDIPEGYSVSREKKERFSLILESASTNQTSMYLCASSPRLGNEQYFGPGTRLTVT.

This clonotype was counted only a few times. The gene calls are TRBV10-3 and TRBJ2-7; TRBD2 aligns across 9 bases. Germline CDR1 ENHRY, CDR2 SYGVKD. There are 14 residues in the CDR3. V lost 4 bases, J lost 6 bases, and 7 bases stayed unmatched. For the CDR3, the DNA is TGTGCCATCAGTGTAGCGGGAGAGGTGGGCGAGCAGTACTTC. Its protein product is CAISVAGEVGEQYF.

V usage is TRBV5-1 and J usage is TRBJ1-1; D ambiguous. Germline V gives CDR1 SGHRS, CDR2 YFSETQ. The CDR3 loop spans 14 amino acids. V lost 1 base, J lost 3 bases, and 10 bases lay in between. CDR3 in DNA: TGCGCCAGCAGCTTGACAGCTCGGGACACTGAAGCTTTCTTT. Protein: CASSLTARDTEAFF.